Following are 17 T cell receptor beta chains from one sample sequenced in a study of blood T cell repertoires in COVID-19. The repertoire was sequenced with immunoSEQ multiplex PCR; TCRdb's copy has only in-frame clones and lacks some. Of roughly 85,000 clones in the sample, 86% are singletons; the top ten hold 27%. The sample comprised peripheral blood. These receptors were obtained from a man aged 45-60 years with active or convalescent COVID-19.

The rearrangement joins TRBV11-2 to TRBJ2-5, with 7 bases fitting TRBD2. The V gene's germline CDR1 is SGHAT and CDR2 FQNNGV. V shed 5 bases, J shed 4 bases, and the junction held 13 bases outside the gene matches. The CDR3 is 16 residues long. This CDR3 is CASSRAASGRGETQYF. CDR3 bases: TGTGCCAGCAGCCGAGCCGCAAGTGGGAGGGGAGAGACCCAGTACTTC.

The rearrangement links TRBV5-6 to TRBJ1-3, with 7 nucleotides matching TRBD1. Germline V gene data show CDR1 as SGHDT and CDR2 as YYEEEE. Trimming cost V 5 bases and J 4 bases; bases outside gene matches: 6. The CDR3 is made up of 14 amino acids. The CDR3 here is CASRQQGLGNTIYF. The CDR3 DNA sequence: TGTGCCAGCAGGCAACAGGGGCTAGGAAACACCATATATTTT.

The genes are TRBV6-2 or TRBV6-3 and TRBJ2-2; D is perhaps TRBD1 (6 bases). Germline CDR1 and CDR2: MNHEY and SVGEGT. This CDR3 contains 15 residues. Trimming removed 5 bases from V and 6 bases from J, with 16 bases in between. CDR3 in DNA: TGTGCCAGCAGTATCGGACAGTTAACGCCCGGGGAGCTGTTTTTT. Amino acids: CASSIGQLTPGELFF.

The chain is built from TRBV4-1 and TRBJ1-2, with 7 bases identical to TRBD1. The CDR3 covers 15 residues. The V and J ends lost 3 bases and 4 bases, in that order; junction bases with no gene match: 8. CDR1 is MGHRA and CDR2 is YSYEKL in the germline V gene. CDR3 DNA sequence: TGCGCCAGCAGCCAGCAAACCGGGACAGTCTATGGCTACACCTTC. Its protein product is CASSQQTGTVYGYTF.

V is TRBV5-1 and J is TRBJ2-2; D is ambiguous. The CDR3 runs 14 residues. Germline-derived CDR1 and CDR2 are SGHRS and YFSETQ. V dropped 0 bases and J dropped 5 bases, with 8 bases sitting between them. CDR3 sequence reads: CASSLASLTGELFF. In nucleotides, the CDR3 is TGCGCCAGCAGCTTGGCCTCCCTGACCGGGGAGCTGTTTTTT.

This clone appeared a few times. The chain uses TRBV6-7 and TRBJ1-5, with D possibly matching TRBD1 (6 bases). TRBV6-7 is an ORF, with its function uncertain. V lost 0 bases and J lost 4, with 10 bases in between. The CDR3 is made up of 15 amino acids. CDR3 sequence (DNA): TGTGCCAGCAGTTACTCGAATACAGGGAATCAGCCCCAGCATTTT. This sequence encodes CASSYSNTGNQPQHF.

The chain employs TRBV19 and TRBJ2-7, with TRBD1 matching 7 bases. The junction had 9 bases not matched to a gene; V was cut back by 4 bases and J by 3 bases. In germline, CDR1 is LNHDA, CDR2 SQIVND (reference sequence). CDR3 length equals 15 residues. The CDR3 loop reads CASSTRPGQYYEQYF. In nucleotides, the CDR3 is TGTGCCAGTAGTACCCGCCCGGGACAGTACTACGAGCAGTACTTC.

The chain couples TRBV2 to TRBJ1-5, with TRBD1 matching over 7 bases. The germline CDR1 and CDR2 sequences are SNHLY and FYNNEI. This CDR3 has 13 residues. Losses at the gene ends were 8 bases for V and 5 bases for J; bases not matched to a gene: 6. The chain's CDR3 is CASGQGVDQPQHF. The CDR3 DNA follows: TGTGCCAGCGGGCAGGGGGTGGATCAGCCCCAGCATTTT.

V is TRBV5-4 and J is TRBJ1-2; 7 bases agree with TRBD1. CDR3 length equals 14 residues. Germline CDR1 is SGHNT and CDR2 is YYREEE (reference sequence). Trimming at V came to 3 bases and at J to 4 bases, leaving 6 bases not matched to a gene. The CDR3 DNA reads TGTGCCAGCAGCTCGGGGACAGTCCCCTATGGCTACACCTTC. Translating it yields CASSSGTVPYGYTF. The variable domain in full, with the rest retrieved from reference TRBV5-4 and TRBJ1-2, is ETGVTQSPTHLIKTRGQQVTLRCSSQSGHNTVSWYQQALGQGPQFIFQYYREEENGRGNFPPRFSGLQFPNYSSELNVNALELDDSALYLCASSSGTVPYGYTFGSGTRLTVV.

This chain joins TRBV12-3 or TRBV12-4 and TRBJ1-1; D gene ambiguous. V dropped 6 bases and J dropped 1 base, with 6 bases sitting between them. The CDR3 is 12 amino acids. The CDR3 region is CASSHQNTEAFF. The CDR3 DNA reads TGTGCCAGCAGCCATCAGAACACTGAAGCTTTCTTT.

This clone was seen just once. CDR3 nucleotide sequence: TGTGCCAGCAGCCGAGGACAGGGAGCCTATGGCTACACCTTC. Translating it yields CASSRGQGAYGYTF. The rearrangement joins TRBV5-8 to TRBJ1-2; 8 bases match TRBD1. Trimming cost V 4 bases and J 4 bases; bases outside gene matches: 6. This CDR3 is built from 14 residues. Germline lookup yields CDR1 SGHTS and CDR2 YDEGEE.

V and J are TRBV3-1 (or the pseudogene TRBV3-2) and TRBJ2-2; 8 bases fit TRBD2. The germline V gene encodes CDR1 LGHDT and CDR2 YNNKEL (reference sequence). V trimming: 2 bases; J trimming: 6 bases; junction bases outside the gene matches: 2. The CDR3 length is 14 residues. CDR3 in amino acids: CASSQSGGAGELFF. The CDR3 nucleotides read TGTGCCAGCAGCCAATCCGGGGGGGCCGGGGAGCTGTTTTTT.

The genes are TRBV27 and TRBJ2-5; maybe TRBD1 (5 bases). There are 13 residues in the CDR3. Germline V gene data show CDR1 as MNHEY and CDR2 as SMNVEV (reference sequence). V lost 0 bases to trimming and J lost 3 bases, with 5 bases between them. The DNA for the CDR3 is TGTGCCAGCAGTTTATCCAGGGAAGAGACCCAGTACTTC. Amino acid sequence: CASSLSREETQYF.

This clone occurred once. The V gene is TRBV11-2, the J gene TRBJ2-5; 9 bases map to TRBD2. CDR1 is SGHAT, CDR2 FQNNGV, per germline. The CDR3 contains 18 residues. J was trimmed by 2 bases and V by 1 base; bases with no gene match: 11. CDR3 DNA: TGTGCCAGCAGCTTAGTGGAATTTTCTACTAGCGGGCAAGAGACCCAGTACTTC. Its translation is CASSLVEFSTSGQETQYF.

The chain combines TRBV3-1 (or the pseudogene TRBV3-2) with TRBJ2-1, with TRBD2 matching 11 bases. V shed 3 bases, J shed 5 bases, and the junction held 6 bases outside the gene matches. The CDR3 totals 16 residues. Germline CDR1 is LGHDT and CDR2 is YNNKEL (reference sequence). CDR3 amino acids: CASSHSGRALDNEQFF. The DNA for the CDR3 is TGTGCCAGCAGCCATAGCGGGAGGGCCTTGGACAATGAGCAGTTCTTC.

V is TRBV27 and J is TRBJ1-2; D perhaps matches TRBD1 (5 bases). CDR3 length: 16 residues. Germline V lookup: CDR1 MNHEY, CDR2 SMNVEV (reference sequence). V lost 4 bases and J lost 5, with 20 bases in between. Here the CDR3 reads CASSSVDRGHLYGYTF. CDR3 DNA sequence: TGTGCCAGCAGTTCAGTAGACCGAGGACACCTTTATGGCTACACCTTC.

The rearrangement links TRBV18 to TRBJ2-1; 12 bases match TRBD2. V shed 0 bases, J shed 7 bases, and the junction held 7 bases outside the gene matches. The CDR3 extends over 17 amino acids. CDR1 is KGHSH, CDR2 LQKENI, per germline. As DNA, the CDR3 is TGTGCCAGCTCACCACCGTTGCTAGCGGGAGGGCCGAATGAGCAGTTCTTC. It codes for CASSPPLLAGGPNEQFF.